This TCR beta chain was identified during a study of regulatory T cells in long-lasting Graves disease. Germline CDR1 is SGHVS and CDR2 is FNYEAQ. V gave up 1 base and J gave up 0 bases, with 9 bases separating them. The CDR3 length is 15 residues. The time point here: newly diagnosed GD, antithyroid drugs for less than 3 months. Construction of the TCR library relied on RNA isolated from PBMCs. Libraries of TCR beta came from iRepertoire HTBI primers plus Arm-PCR of CDR3 regions. TCRdb passed the multiplex PCR reads through MiXCR, listing each CDR3 protein once. The sample holds 400,000 to 550,000 distinct CDR3 sequences; approximately 15% are singletons and the top ten take approximately 16%. These data were also reused for a study on T cells in Graves' hyperthyroidism and ophthalmopathy. From that paper: First-round RT-PCR of the TCR CDR3 relied on the HTBI primer set. Classification by a 13 V-J model distinguished ophthalmopathy from stable hyperthyroidism.

The J gene is TRBJ1-1, the V gene TRBV7-6; TRBD1 is a possible D gene (5 bases). The receptor comes from a woman aged 25 to 39 with Graves disease. The material sequenced was peripheral blood mononuclear cells (PBMCs), taken at new diagnosis, from a patient treated with antithyroid drugs. The CDR3 is CASSLVGVMNTEAFF. CDR3 in DNA: TGTGCCAGCAGCTTAGTGGGGGTAATGAACACTGAAGCTTTCTTT.